Each of the 13 T cell receptor beta chains below was sequenced from the same sample in a study of neurological immune-mediated disorders. MiXCR, applied by TCRdb to the 5' RACE reads, yields one record per CDR3 protein. Of about 90,000 distinct CDR3 sequences in the sample, roughly 13% are singletons; the top ten hold around 4.5%. Time point noted: longitudinal time-point 2. Sequenced material: PBMCs. The origin of the receptors is a female donor with HTLV-1-associated myelopathy (HAM/TSP).

This clonotype was observed a few times. The V call is TRBV6-1, the J call TRBJ2-4; no clear D. The CDR3 sequence is 16 residues long. CDR1 and CDR2 (germline): MNHNS, SASEGT. V lost 2 bases and J lost 1, with 12 bases in between. This CDR3 is CASSEPQTGAKNIQYF. DNA for the CDR3: TGTGCCAGCAGTGAACCCCAAACTGGGGCCAAAAACATTCAGTACTTC.

The gene calls are TRBV6-1 and TRBJ2-7, with a possible D match to TRBD2 (6 bases). CDR3 size: 14 residues. Germline loops: CDR1 MNHNS, CDR2 SASEGT. The V end lost 1 base, the J end lost 2 bases, and 9 bases lay between the germline ends. CDR3 in amino acids: CASSEDGGTYEQYF. CDR3 in DNA: TGTGCCAGCAGTGAAGATGGGGGGACCTACGAGCAGTACTTC.

There are many counts of this clonotype. V is TRBV28 and J is TRBJ2-2, with 7 positions matching TRBD1. V lost 5 bases, J lost 4 bases, and 4 bases stayed unmatched. CDR1 and CDR2 (germline): MDHEN, SYDVKM. This CDR3 has 14 amino acids. The CDR3 region has the DNA TGTGCCAGCAGTATGGGACAGATCACCGGGGAGCTGTTTTTT. Its translation is CASSMGQITGELFF.

This clonotype was seen ten or more times. CDR3 in DNA: TGTGCCAGCAGCCGACAAAGCTCCTACGAGCAGTACTTC. It translates to CASSRQSSYEQYF. The chain links TRBV7-2 to TRBJ2-7; D gene unclear. With 5 bases removed from V and 0 bases from J, the gap between germline ends came to 8 bases. Germline lookup yields CDR1 SGHTA and CDR2 FQGNSA. CDR3 length: 13 residues.

At least ten counts were recorded for this clonotype. The CDR3 DNA follows: TGCAGTGCTAGATGGGGCACAGATACGCAGTATTTT. It is translated as CSARWGTDTQYF. V usage is TRBV20-1 and J usage is TRBJ2-3; no clear D gene. The V gene lost 2 bases and the J gene lost 1 base, with 4 bases spanning the gap. Germline V gene lookup returns CDR1 DFQATT and CDR2 SNEGSKA (reference sequence). CDR3 length: 12 amino acids.

This clonotype was counted many times. The rearrangement links TRBV10-3 to TRBJ2-7, with a tentative D call TRBD2 (7 bases). The CDR3 extends over 14 amino acids. V was shortened by 10 bases and J by 0 bases, with 16 bases between the two germline ends. The germline V gene has CDR1 ENHRY and CDR2 SYGVKD. CDR3 nucleotide sequence: TGTGCCACCTCCGGGGGCGGGAGCTCCTACGAGCAGTACTTC. Translating it yields CATSGGGSSYEQYF.

This clonotype has a single count. With a much larger clone just one base away, this may be a read error. The genes are TRBV2 and TRBJ1-2; no clear D gene. The germline CDR1 and CDR2 sequences are SNHLY and FYNNEI. CDR3 length: 12 residues. The CDR3 sequence: CASRAYNYGCTF. In nucleotides, the CDR3 is TGTGCCAGCAGGGCATACAACTATGGCTGCACCTTC.

This clonotype has at least ten counts. The chain is built from TRBV9 and TRBJ2-1; possibly TRBD1 for D (6 bases). Per the germline V gene, CDR1 is SGDLS and CDR2 is YYNGEE. CDR3 size: 13 residues. The V and J ends lost 1 base and 6 bases respectively, with 8 bases between them. CDR3 residues: CASSVSGANEQFF. For the CDR3, the DNA is TGTGCCAGCAGCGTATCAGGGGCCAATGAGCAGTTCTTC.

This clonotype came up many times. The CDR3 spells CASSPGPGEKFNYGYTF. Here the CDR3 DNA reads TGTGCCAGCAGCCCAGGCCCGGGGGAGAAGTTCAACTATGGCTACACCTTC. This chain links TRBV28 with TRBJ1-2; the D gene is possibly TRBD1 (5 bases). Germline V gene lookup returns CDR1 MDHEN and CDR2 SYDVKM. The CDR3 is made up of 17 amino acids. Trimming cost V 6 bases and J 2 bases, with 22 bases left between them.

This clonotype was found many times. The genes are TRBV7-9 and TRBJ2-3; 9 nucleotides align to TRBD1. CDR3 length: 15 amino acids. The trim removed 5 bases at V and 11 bases at J, leaving 14 bases unmatched. The germline gives CDR1 SEHNR, CDR2 FQNEAQ (reference sequence). The CDR3 loop is CASSPWGQGVQKQYF. The CDR3 bases are TGTGCCAGCAGCCCCTGGGGACAGGGTGTTCAGAAGCAGTATTTT.

Turning to this clonotype: One base away lies a much larger clone, so this may be a sequencing read error. The genes are TRBV20-1 and TRBJ2-1; D is unclear. Germline CDR1 DFQATT, CDR2 SNEGSKA (reference sequence). V was pared by 0 bases and J by 13 bases, with 10 bases between. The CDR3 length is 11 residues. CDR3 in amino acids: CSAREGNHQFF. The CDR3 DNA sequence: TGCAGTGCTAGAGAGGGTAATCATCAGTTCTTC.

This clonotype was picked up many times. The chain has TRBV5-1 and TRBJ2-5; D remains unclear. V was cut by 0 bases and J by 2 bases, with 14 bases left in between. Germline lookup yields CDR1 SGHRS and CDR2 YFSETQ. CDR3 size: 16 residues. In DNA form, the CDR3 reads TGCGCCAGCAGCTTGGCTCCCCCCCGGGCGCAAGAGACCCAGTACTTC. Encoded protein: CASSLAPPRAQETQYF.

The sample holds many counts of this clonotype. The genes are TRBV6-5 and TRBJ1-1; TRBD1 matches 8 bases. V dropped 6 bases and J dropped 12; count of bases not matched to a gene: 9. CDR3 length: 12 residues. Germline CDR1 is MNHEY and CDR2 is SVGAGI. The CDR3 DNA reads as TGTGCCAGCAGAAAACAGGGGGGATCGTCTTTCTTT. Its protein product is CASRKQGGSSFF.